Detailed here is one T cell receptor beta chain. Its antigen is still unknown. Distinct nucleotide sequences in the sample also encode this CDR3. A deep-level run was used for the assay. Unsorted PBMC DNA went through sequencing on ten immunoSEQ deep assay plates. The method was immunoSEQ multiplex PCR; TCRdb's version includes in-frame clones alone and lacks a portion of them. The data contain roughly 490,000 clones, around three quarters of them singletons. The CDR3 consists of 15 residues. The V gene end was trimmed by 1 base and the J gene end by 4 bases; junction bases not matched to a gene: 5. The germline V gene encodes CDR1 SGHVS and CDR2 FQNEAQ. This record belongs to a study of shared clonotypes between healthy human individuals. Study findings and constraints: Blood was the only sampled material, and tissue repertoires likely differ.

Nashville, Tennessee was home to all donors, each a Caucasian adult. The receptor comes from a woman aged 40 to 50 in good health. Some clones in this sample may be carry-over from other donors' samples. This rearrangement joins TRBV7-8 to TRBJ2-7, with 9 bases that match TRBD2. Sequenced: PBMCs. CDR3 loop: CASSLVAGGPYEQYF. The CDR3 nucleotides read TGTGCCAGCAGCTTAGTGGCGGGAGGGCCGTACGAGCAGTACTTC. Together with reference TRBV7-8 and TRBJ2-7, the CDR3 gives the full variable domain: GAGVSQSPRYKVAKRGQDVALRCDPISGHVSLFWYQQALGQGPEFLTYFQNEAQLDKSGLPSDRFFAERPEGSVSTLKIQRTQQEDSAVYLCASSLVAGGPYEQYFGPGTRLTVT.